This T cell receptor (beta chain) appears in the sequencing data of a study of CD8+ T cells in alopecia areata. The ends lost 1 base at V and 8 bases at J; junction bases unmatched: 11. The germline V gene encodes CDR1 SGHAT and CDR2 FQNNGV. This CDR3 is built from 17 residues. The sample's treatment: oral pan-JAK inhibitor, 5-10 mg twice daily. It was cDNA, reverse transcribed from extracted RNA, that served as the sequencing template. Produced via immunoSEQ multiplex PCR; TCRdb's table is partial and in-frame only. This sample carries more than 150,000 clones, roughly 46% of them seen once, and the ten largest clones take roughly a tenth.

The V and J genes are TRBV11-2 and TRBJ1-6, with 7 bases fitting TRBD1. The sample here was CD8+ T cells sorted from blood, taken at week 52, from a patient treated with tofacitinib. This clonotype was obtained from a human donor with alopecia areata. CDR3 protein: CASSLVYPRGTDSPLHF. DNA for the CDR3: TGTGCCAGCAGCTTAGTTTACCCCAGGGGGACCGATTCACCCCTCCACTTT.